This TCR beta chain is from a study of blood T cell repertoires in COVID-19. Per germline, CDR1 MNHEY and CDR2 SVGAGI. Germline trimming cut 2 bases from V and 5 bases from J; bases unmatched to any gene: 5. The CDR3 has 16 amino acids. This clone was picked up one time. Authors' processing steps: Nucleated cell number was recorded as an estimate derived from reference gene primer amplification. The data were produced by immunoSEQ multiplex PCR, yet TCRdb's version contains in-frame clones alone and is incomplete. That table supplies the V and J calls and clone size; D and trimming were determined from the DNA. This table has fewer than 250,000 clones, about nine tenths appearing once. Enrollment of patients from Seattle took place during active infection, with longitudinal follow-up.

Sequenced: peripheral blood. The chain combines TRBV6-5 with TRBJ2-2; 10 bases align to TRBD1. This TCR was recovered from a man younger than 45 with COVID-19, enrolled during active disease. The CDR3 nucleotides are TGTGCCAGCAGTTACGACAGGGGGCGACGGACCGGGGAGCTGTTTTTT. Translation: CASSYDRGRRTGELFF.